A single T cell receptor (beta chain) is shown here with its context. This specimen belongs to a study of blood T cell repertoires in COVID-19. Study context: Italy, Spain and the United States were the sources of the convalescent and acute COVID-19 samples. T cells, B-cell-depleted T cells, or PBMCs supplied cDNA or gDNA.

The CDR3 has 15 residues. CDR1 is LNHDA, CDR2 SQIVND, per germline (reference sequence). J lost 0 bases, V lost 5 bases, and 6 bases had no gene match. As handled by the study authors: Cell counts per sample came from amplifying reference gene primers. The repertoire was sequenced with immunoSEQ multiplex PCR; TCRdb's copy has only in-frame clones and lacks some. The D gene and trimming were derived from the DNA, and the V and J assignments and clone size from that table. The table has roughly 250,000 clones, 85% seen once; the top ten hold around 1%. The TCR was taken from a man aged 35 to 55 with acute or convalescent COVID-19. The J gene is TRBJ1-2, the V gene TRBV19; 7 bases map to TRBD1. Sequencing used peripheral blood. For the CDR3, the DNA is TGTGCCAGTAGTCTCCCTGGACAGGCTAACTATGGCTACACCTTC. Protein: CASSLPGQANYGYTF.